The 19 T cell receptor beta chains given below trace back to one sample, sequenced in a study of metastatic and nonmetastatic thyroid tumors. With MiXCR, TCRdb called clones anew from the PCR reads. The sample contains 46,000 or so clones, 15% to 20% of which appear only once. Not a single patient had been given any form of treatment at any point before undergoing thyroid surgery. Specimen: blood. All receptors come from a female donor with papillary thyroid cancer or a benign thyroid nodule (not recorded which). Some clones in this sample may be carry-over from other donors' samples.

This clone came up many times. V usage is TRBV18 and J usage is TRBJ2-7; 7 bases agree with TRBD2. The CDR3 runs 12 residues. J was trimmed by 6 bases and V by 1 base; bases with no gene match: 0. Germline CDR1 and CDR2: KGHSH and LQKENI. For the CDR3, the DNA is TGTGCCAGCTCACCACGCGGGGGCGAGCAGTACTTC. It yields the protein CASSPRGGEQYF.

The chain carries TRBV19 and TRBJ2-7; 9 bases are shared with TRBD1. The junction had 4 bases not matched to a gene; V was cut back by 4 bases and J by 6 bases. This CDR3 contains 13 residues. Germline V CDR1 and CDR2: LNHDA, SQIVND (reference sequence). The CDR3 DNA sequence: TGTGCCAGTAGTACCGCGACAGGGGGCGAGCAGTACTTC. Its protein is CASSTATGGEQYF.

The CDR3, as DNA: TGTGCCAGCACTTCCGCCAGGGGGATAAATTCACCCCTCCACTTT. It is translated as CASTSARGINSPLHF. This chain links TRBV6-1 with TRBJ1-6, with TRBD1 matching 7 bases. The germline gives CDR1 MNHNS, CDR2 SASEGT. This CDR3 has 15 residues. Trimming at V came to 7 bases and at J to 7 bases, leaving 10 bases not matched to a gene.

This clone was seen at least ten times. CDR3 loop: CASRARAESYEQYF. CDR3 in DNA: TGTGCCAGCAGGGCCAGGGCCGAATCCTACGAGCAGTACTTC. The V call is TRBV2, the J call TRBJ2-7; D might be TRBD1 (5 bases). Trimming removed 6 bases at V and 1 base at J, with 13 bases between. Germline V lookup: CDR1 SNHLY, CDR2 FYNNEI. The CDR3 totals 14 residues.

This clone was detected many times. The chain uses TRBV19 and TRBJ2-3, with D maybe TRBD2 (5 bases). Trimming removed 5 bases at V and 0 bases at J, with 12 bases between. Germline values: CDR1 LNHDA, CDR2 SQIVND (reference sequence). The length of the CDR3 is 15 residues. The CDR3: CASSEGGLSTDTQYF. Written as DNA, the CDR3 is TGTGCCAGTAGTGAGGGCGGATTGAGCACAGATACGCAGTATTTT.

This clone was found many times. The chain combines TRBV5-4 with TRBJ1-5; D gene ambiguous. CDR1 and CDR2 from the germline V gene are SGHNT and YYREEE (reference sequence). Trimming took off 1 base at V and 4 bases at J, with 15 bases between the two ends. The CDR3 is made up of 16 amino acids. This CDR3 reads CASSLKKEGWNQPQHF. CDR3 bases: TGTGCCAGCAGCTTGAAGAAGGAGGGATGGAATCAGCCCCAGCATTTT.

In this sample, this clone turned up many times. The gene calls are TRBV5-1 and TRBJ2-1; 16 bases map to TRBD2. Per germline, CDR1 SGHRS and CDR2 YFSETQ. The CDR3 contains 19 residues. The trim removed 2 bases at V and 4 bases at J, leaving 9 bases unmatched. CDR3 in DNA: TGCGCCAGCAGCTTTCCGGGACTAGCGGGAGGGGGGGATTACAATGAGCAGTTCTTC. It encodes CASSFPGLAGGGDYNEQFF.

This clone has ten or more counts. The CDR3 DNA sequence: TGTGCCAGCATGGGCGCCGGGACAGGGGGCTATGGTGGCTACACCTTC. Translating gives CASMGAGTGGYGGYTF. The chain couples TRBV28 to TRBJ1-2; 12 nucleotides line up with TRBD1. The CDR3 totals 16 residues. Trimming removed 7 bases from V and 7 bases from J; junction bases left unmatched: 13. The germline V gene encodes CDR1 MDHEN and CDR2 SYDVKM.

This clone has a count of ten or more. The CDR3 here is CASSLGGSQETQYF. CDR3 DNA sequence: TGTGCCAGCAGCTTAGGCGGGTCCCAAGAGACCCAGTACTTC. This chain links TRBV7-2 with TRBJ2-5, with a tentative D call TRBD2 (5 bases). V shed 1 base and J shed 1 base, with 7 bases lying between them. Germline V gene lookup returns CDR1 SGHTA and CDR2 FQGNSA. The length of the CDR3 is 14 residues.

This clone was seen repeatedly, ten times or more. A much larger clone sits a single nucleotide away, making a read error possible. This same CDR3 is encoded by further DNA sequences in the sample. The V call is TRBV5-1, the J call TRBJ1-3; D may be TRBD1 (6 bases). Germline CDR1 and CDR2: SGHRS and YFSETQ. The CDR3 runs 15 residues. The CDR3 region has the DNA TGCGCCAGCAGCAGCCGGACAGACTCTGGAAACACTATATATTTT. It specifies CASSSRTDSGNTIYF.

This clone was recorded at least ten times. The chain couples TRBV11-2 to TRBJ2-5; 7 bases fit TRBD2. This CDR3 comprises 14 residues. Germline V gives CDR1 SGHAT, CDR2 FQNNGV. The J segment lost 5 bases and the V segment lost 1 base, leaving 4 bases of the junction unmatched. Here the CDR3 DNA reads TGTGCCAGCAGCTTAGGGACTAGAGTTGAGACCCAGTACTTC. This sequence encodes CASSLGTRVETQYF. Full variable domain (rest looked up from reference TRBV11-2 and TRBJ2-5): EAGVAQSPRYKIIEKRQSVAFWCNPISGHATLYWYQQILGQGPKLLIQFQNNGVVDDSQLPKDRFSAERLKGVDSTLKIQPAKLEDSAVYLCASSLGTRVETQYFGPGTRLLVL.

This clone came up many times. The DNA for the CDR3 is TGTGCCACCAGCAGAGGACTAGCGGGAGGCACAGATACGCAGTATTTT. Protein sequence: CATSRGLAGGTDTQYF. The V and J genes are TRBV15 and TRBJ2-3; TRBD2 agrees at 12 bases. The CDR3 has 16 amino acids. The V and J ends lost 1 base and 1 base, in that order; junction bases with no gene match: 0. CDR1 and CDR2 from the germline V gene are LNHNV and YYDKDF (reference sequence).

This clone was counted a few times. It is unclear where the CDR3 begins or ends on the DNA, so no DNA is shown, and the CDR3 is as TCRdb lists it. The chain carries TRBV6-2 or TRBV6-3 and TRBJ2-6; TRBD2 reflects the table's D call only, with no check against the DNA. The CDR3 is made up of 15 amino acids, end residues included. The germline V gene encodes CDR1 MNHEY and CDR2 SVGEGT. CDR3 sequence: CASSSSGGGANVLTF.

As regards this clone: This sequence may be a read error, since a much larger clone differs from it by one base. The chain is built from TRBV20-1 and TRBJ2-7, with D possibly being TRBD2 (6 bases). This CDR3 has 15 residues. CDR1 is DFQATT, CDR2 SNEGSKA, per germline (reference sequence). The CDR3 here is CGASDMGGASYEQYF. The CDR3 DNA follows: TGCGGTGCTAGTGATATGGGGGGAGCTTCCTACGAGCAGTACTTC.

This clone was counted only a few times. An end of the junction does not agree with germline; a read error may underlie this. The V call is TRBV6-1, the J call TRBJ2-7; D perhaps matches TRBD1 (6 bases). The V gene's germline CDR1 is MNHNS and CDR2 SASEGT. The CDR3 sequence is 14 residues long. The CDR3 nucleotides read TGTGCCATCAGTCGGGACATGGGGAACCACGAGCAGTACTTC. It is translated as CAISRDMGNHEQYF.

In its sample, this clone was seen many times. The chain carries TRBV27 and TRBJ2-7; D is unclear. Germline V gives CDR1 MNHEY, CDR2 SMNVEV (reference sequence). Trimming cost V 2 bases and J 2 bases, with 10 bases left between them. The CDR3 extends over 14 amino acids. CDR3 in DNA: TGTGCCAGCAGTTTAGTTCACCAAGCCTACGAGCAGTACTTC. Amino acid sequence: CASSLVHQAYEQYF.

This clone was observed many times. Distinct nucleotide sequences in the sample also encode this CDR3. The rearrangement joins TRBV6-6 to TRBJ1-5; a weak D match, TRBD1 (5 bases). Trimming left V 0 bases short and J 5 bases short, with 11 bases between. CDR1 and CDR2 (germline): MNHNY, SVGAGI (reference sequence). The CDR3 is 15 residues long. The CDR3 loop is CASSYSGQGDQPQHF. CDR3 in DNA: TGTGCCAGCAGTTACTCGGGGCAGGGCGATCAGCCCCAGCATTTT.

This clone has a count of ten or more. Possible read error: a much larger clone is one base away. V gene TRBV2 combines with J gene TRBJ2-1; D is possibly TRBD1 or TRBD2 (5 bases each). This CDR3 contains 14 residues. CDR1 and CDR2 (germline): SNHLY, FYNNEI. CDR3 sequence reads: CASGGRNSYSEQFF. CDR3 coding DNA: TGTGCCAGCGGGGGACGGAACTCCTACAGTGAGCAGTTCTTC.

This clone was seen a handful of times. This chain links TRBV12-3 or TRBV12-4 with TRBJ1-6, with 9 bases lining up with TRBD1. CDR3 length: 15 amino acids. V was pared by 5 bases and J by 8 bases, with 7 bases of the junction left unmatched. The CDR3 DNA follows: TGTGCCAGCAGTCTAGGGACAGGGACTGATTCACCCCTCCACTTT. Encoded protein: CASSLGTGTDSPLHF.